This is a list of T cell receptor beta chains from one sample in a study of blood T cell repertoires in COVID-19. Sequencing used immunoSEQ multiplex PCR; TCRdb keeps in-frame clones, though not all of them. The sample carries roughly 300,000 clones, around 90% recorded once. Sequenced input: peripheral blood. These TCRs come from a man aged 18 to 35 with active or convalescent COVID-19. Each CDR3 is given with its conserved first and last residue. D genes are given only for firm matches. Clone size is given for some rows only: seen once, a few or many times, or a class if the clone is expanded.

size,V,D,J,DNA,CDR3
.,TRBV23-1,.,TRBJ1-3,TGCGCCAGCAGTCAATCAATCAGTGAGGCAGCCGGAAACACCATATATTTT,CASSQSISEAAGNTIYF
.,TRBV3-1/TRBV3-2,.,TRBJ2-4,TGTGCCAGCAGCTCGGCCCAGAGGGAGGTTGTTCAGTACTTC,CASSSAQREVVQYF
.,TRBV9,.,TRBJ2-2,TGTGCCAGCAGCGTAGATATGGGGGGGCAAACCGGGGAGCTGTTTTTT,CASSVDMGGQTGELFF
.,TRBV19,TRBD1,TRBJ1-2,TGTGCCAGTAGTACCGGGACAGATCTTTCCTATGGCTACACCTTC,CASSTGTDLSYGYTF
.,TRBV27,TRBD1,TRBJ2-2,TGTGCCAGCAGTCCTAACAGGGGCGGCGGGGAGCTGTTTTTT,CASSPNRGGGELFF
.,TRBV6-2/TRBV6-3,.,TRBJ1-1,TGTGCCAGCAGTAGTTACGGGTCGGGTACTGAAGCTTTCTTT,CASSSYGSGTEAFF
few,TRBV19,.,TRBJ2-2,TGTGCCAGTAATCTGAGGACCGGGGAGCTGTTTTTT,CASNLRTGELFF
few,TRBV4-1,TRBD2,TRBJ2-7,TGCGCCAGCAGCCAGGCCCGGGTAGCGGGGATCAACTACGAGCAGTACTTC,CASSQARVAGINYEQYF
.,TRBV19,.,TRBJ1-1,TGTGCCAGTAATACCCGTGCAGGTCTGAACACTGAAGCTTTCTTT,CASNTRAGLNTEAFF
once,TRBV5-1,TRBD1,TRBJ2-3,TGCGGGAACAGGGGTTGGGCCACAGATACGCAGTATTTT,CGNRGWATDTQYF
.,TRBV5-1,TRBD1,TRBJ2-3,TGCGCCAGCAGCTATGGACAGGGCCTACAGACAGATACGCAGTATTTT,CASSYGQGLQTDTQYF
.,TRBV12-5,.,TRBJ1-3,TGTGCTAGTGGTAGCTTGGTCAGAGGCACCATATATTTT,CASGSLVRGTIYF
.,TRBV10-2,TRBD1,TRBJ2-5,TGCGCCAGCAAAAGATCGGGACAGCTACCCCAAGAGACCCAGTACTTC,CASKRSGQLPQETQYF
.,TRBV6-5,TRBD1,TRBJ1-2,TGTGCCAGCAGCCCGACAGGGGTAGGCTACACCTTC,CASSPTGVGYTF
.,TRBV9,.,TRBJ2-2,TGTGCCAGCAGCCCTGGGGACTCTAGTGTCGGGGAGCTGTTTTTT,CASSPGDSSVGELFF
.,TRBV5-6,.,TRBJ2-5,TGTGCCAGCAGCCGGGACTGGTTACAAGAGACCCAGTACTTC,CASSRDWLQETQYF
.,TRBV25-1,.,TRBJ1-1,TGTGCCAGCAGTGAATTCGAGGACATGAACACTGAAGCTTTCTTT,CASSEFEDMNTEAFF
.,TRBV12-5,TRBD1,TRBJ1-1,TGTGCTAGTGGTTTGGATTTGACAGGGATGAACACTGAAGCTTTCTTT,CASGLDLTGMNTEAFF
.,TRBV4-3,.,TRBJ2-7,TGCGCCAGCGCGACAGGGACGGGAGACTACGAGCAGTACTTC,CASATGTGDYEQYF
.,TRBV6-6,.,TRBJ1-3,TGTGCCGGAATGAGGAACTCTGGAAACACCATATATTTT,CAGMRNSGNTIYF
.,TRBV2,TRBD1,TRBJ1-2,TGTGCCAGCAATCAACGGGGACAGTACTATGGCTACACCTTC,CASNQRGQYYGYTF
.,TRBV7-9,.,TRBJ1-1,TGTGCCAGCAGCGGGATAGGGGCCGGCATCACTGAAGCTTTCTTT,CASSGIGAGITEAFF
.,TRBV5-4,.,TRBJ1-2,TGTGCCAGCAGCTCAACTATGAACTATGGCTACACCTTC,CASSSTMNYGYTF
.,TRBV7-8,TRBD2,TRBJ2-1,TGTGCCAGCAGCTTAGCTGGGGGAGGGAATGAGCAGTTCTTC,CASSLAGGGNEQFF
.,TRBV5-1,.,TRBJ1-2,TGCGCCAGCAGGTTAACAGGGCTGGTATATGGCTACACCTTC,CASRLTGLVYGYTF
.,TRBV13,.,TRBJ1-3,TGTGCCAGCAGCTTACAACACTACGGAAACACCATATATTTT,CASSLQHYGNTIYF
.,TRBV9,TRBD1,TRBJ1-1,TGTGCCAGCAGTCACAATTTCGGGACAGGGCTCATGAACACTGAAGCTTTCTTT,CASSHNFGTGLMNTEAFF
.,TRBV5-1,TRBD1,TRBJ2-7,TGCGCCAGCAGCTTGGGACAGGGGGCCGAGCAGTACTTC,CASSLGQGAEQYF
.,TRBV9,TRBD1,TRBJ2-7,TGTGCCAGCAGCGTGAGGACAGGGGATAGCGAGCAGTACTTC,CASSVRTGDSEQYF
.,TRBV6-5,TRBD1,TRBJ1-2,TGTGCCAGCAGCGACGGACAGGTGGACTACACCTTC,CASSDGQVDYTF
.,TRBV2,TRBD1,TRBJ1-2,TGTGCCAGCAGCACGACAGGGTTCGGGGGCTACACCTTC,CASSTTGFGGYTF
.,TRBV9,TRBD2,TRBJ2-2,TGTGCCAGCAGCCTCGGGACTAGCCCGAACACCGGGGAGCTGTTTTTT,CASSLGTSPNTGELFF
once,TRBV3-1/TRBV3-2,TRBD2,TRBJ2-5,TGTGCCAGCAGCCAAGGGGCTAGCGGGGGGGTAGAGACCCAGTACTTC,CASSQGASGGVETQYF
.,TRBV6-5,TRBD2,TRBJ2-5,TGTGCCAGCAGTCCTAACCGACTAGCGGGCGAGACCCAGTACTTC,CASSPNRLAGETQYF